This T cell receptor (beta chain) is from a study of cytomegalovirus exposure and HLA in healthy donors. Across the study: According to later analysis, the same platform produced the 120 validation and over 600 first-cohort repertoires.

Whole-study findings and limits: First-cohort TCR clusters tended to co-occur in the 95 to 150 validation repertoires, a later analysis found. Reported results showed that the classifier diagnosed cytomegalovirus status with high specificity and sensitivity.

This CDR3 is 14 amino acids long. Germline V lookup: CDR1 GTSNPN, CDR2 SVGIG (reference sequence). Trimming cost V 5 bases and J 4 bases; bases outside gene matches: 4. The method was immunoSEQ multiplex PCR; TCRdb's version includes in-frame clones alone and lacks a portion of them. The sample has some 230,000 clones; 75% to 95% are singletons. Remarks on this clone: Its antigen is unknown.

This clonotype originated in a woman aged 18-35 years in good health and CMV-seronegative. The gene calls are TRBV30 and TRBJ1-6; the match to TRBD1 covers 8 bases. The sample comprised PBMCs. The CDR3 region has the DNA TGTGCCTGGTGGGGACAGGCATATAATTCACCCCTCCACTTT. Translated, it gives CAWWGQAYNSPLHF.